Reported below is one T cell receptor (beta chain). These data are taken from a study of cytomegalovirus exposure and HLA in healthy donors. PCR involved 60 Vbeta and 13 Jbeta primers. Here immunoSEQ multiplex PCR was the method, and the copy in TCRdb shows in-frame clones only, minus some. The table includes about 100,000 clones, over 65% detected once. The germline gives CDR1 SGHTA, CDR2 FQGNSA. Between the trimmed V and J ends, which lost 5 bases and 8 bases, there was a span of 18 bases. The CDR3 is 15 residues long. The chain uses TRBV7-2 and TRBJ1-4; no clear D. Sample: PBMCs. This receptor was obtained from a man aged 35-49 years in good health and CMV-seronegative. CDR3 nucleotides: TGTGCCAGCAGCCGATCCATGGTGTTGAGGGAAAAACTGTTTTTT. Residues: CASSRSMVLREKLFF.